This TCR beta chain was recovered during a study of T cell clonality in common variable immunodeficiency. Findings of the study overall: Common variable immunodeficiency TCR beta sequences reportedly had fewer deletions and N-nucleotide insertions. CVID patient heterogeneity limited repertoire-clinical complication correlations. TCRbeta clonality was increased in CVID versus healthy controls.

Judged by abundance, this clone is medium-sized (0.01 to 0.1%). The antigen is unknown. Coverage ceases 3 residues before the CDR3 finishes, and the germline J gene fills in the end. Assay: immunoSEQ multiplex PCR; the TCRdb copy retains only in-frame clones and omits some. The sample includes about 16,000 clones, none of them occurring once. The CDR3 runs to 16 residues. The V gene's germline CDR1 is DFQATT and CDR2 SNEGSKA (reference sequence). V shed 5 bases and J 6 bases; nucleotides not matched to a gene: 15. Donors gave roughly 5 to 8.5 ml heparinized peripheral whole blood. The TCR originated in a human donor with common variable immunodeficiency. V gene TRBV20-1 combines with J gene TRBJ2-1, with TRBD2 identical over 8 bases. Sequences were obtained from peripheral blood mononuclear cells. The CDR3 is CSAPGPAGVLPNEQFF. The DNA read from the CDR3 is TGCAGTGCTCCGGGCCCAGCGGGAGTGCTTCCCAATGAG.